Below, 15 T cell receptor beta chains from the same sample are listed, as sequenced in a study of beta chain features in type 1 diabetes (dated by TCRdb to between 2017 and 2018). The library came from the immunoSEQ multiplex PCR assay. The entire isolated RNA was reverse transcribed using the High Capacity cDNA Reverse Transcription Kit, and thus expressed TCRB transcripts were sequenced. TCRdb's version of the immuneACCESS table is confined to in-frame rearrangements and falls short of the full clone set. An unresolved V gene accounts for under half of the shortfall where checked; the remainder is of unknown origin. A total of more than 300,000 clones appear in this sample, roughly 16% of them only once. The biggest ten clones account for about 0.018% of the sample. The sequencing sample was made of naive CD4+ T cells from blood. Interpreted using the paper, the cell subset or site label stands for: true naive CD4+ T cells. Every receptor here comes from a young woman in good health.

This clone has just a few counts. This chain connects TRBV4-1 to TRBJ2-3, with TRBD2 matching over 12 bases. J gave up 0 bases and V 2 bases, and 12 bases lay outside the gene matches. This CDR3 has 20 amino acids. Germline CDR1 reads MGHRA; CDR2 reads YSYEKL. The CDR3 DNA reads TGCGCCAGCAGCCAATACCCGGCTAGCGGGAGGGCCTATAGCACAGATACGCAGTATTTT. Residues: CASSQYPASGRAYSTDTQYF.

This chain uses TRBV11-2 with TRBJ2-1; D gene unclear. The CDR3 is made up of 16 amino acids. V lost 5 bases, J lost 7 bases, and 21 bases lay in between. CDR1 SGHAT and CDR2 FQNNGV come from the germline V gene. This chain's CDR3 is CASSPSGIGSGNEQFF. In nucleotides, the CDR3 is TGTGCCAGCAGCCCTAGTGGTATCGGTTCTGGGAATGAGCAGTTCTTC. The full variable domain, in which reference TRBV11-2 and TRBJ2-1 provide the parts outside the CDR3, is EAGVAQSPRYKIIEKRQSVAFWCNPISGHATLYWYQQILGQGPKLLIQFQNNGVVDDSQLPKDRFSAERLKGVDSTLKIQPAKLEDSAVYLCASSPSGIGSGNEQFFGPGTRLTVL.

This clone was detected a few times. CDR3 loop: CATSGRTGGGEKLFF. CDR3 nucleotides: TGTGCCACCAGCGGGCGAACAGGGGGGGGTGAAAAACTGTTTTTT. The chain recombines TRBV15 with TRBJ1-4; TRBD1 aligns across 8 bases. CDR3 size: 15 residues. Germline V lookup: CDR1 LNHNV, CDR2 YYDKDF (reference sequence). The trim removed 5 bases at V and 7 bases at J, leaving 9 bases unmatched.

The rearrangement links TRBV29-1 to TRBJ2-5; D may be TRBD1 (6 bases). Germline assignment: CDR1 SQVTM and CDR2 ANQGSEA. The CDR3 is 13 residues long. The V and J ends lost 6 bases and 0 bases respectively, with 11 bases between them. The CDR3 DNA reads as TGCAGCGTCAAAGGACAGTACCAAGAGACCCAGTACTTC. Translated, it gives CSVKGQYQETQYF.

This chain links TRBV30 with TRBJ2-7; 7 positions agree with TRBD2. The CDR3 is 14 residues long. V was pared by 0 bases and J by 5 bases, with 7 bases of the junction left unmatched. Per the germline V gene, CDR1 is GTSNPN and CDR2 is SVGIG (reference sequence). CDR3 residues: CAWSVGGVKNEQYF. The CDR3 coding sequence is TGTGCCTGGAGTGTGGGAGGGGTGAAGAACGAGCAGTACTTC.

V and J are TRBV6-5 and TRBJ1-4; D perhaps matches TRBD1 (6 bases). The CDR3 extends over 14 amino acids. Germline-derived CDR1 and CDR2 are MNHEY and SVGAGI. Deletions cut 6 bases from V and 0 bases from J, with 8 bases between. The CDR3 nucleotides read TGTGCCAGCAGGGACAGTTCAACTAATGAAAAACTGTTTTTT. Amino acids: CASRDSSTNEKLFF.

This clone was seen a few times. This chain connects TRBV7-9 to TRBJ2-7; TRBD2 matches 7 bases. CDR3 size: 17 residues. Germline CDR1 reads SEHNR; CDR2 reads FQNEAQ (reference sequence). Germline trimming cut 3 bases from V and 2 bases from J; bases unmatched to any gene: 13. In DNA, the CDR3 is TGTGCCAGCAGCTTGGTAATTGCGGGAGTCGTCACCTACGAGCAGTACTTC. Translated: CASSLVIAGVVTYEQYF.

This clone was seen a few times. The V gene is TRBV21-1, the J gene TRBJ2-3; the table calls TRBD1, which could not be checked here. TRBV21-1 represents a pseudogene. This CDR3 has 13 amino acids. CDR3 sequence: CASSGGGGDTQYF. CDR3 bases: TGTGCCAGCAGCGGAGGGGGCGGAGATACGCAGTATTTT.

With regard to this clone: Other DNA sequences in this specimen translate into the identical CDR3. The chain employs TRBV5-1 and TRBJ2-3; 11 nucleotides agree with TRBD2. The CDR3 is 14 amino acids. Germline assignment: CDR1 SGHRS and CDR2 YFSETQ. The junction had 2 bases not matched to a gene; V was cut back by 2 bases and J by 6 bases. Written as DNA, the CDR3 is TGCGCCAGCAGCTTAGGACTAGCGGGTGATACGCAGTATTTT. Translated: CASSLGLAGDTQYF.

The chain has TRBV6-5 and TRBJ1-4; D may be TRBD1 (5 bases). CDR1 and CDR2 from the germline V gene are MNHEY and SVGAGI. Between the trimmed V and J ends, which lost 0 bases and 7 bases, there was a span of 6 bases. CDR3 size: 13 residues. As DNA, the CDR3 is TGTGCCAGCAGTTACTCGGGGGGTGAAAAACTGTTTTTT. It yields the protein CASSYSGGEKLFF.

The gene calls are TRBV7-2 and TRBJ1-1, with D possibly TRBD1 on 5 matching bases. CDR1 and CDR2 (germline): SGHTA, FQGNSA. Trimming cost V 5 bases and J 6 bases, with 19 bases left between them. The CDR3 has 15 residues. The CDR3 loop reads CASSTSGTLSAEAFF. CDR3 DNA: TGTGCCAGCAGCACATCCGGGACTCTAAGCGCTGAAGCTTTCTTT.

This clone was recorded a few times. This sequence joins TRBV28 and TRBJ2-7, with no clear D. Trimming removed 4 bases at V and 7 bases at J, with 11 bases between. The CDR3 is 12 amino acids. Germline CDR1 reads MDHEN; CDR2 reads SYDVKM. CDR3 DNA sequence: TGTGCCAGCAGTTGGCAAACATGGGAGCAGTACTTC. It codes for CASSWQTWEQYF.

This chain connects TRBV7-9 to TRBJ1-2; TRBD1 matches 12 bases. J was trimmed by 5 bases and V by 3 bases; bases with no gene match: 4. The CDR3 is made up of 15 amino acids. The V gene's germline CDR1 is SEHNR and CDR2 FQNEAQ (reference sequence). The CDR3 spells CASSLGQGARYGYTF. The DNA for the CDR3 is TGTGCCAGCAGCTTGGGACAGGGGGCTCGGTATGGCTACACCTTC.

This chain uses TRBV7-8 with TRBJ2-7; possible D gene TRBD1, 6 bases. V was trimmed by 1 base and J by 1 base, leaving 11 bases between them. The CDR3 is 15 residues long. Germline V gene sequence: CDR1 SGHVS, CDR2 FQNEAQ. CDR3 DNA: TGTGCCAGCAGCTTAGGACAGGCACCATCCTACGAGCAGTACTTC. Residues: CASSLGQAPSYEQYF.

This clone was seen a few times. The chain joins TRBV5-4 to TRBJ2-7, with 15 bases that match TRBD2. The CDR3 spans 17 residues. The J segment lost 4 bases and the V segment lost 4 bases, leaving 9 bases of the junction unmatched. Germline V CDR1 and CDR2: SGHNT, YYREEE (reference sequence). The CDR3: CASSGGLAGGGRYEQYF. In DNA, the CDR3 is TGTGCCAGCAGCGGGGGACTAGCGGGAGGCGGGCGATACGAGCAGTACTTC.